These T cell receptor beta chains were read from a single sample in a study of T cells in Graves' hyperthyroidism and ophthalmopathy. Each CDR3 protein gets one entry after TCRdb re-called the multiplex PCR reads with MiXCR. The repertoire holds hundreds of thousands of distinct CDR3 sequences, with roughly 15% as singletons. The sample consisted of blood. The receptors derive from a woman younger than 30 with Graves' hyperthyroidism. CDR3s include the opening cysteine and the closing phenylalanine or tryptophan. A D gene is named only where the DNA matches it firmly. The size of a clone is reported for some rows only, either as once, few or many, or as a class for expanded clones.

J | V | size | D | DNA | CDR3
TRBJ1-5 | TRBV28 | NA | NA | TGTGCCAGCACTACCGGCCTTTCAAGAAATCAGCCCCAGCATTTT | CASTTGLSRNQPQHF
TRBJ1-4 | TRBV18 | many | NA | TGTGCCAGCTCACCAAGCGCAGGGTACATTGAAAAACTGTTTTTT | CASSPSAGYIEKLFF
TRBJ1-1 | TRBV2 | NA | NA | TGTGCCAGCAGGGACGGGACATCTTACACTGAAGCTTTCTTT | CASRDGTSYTEAFF
TRBJ2-3 | TRBV28 | many | NA | TGTGCCAGCAGTCCCCGGGCCCCGGTACCAGATACGCAGTATTTT | CASSPRAPVPDTQYF
TRBJ2-1 | TRBV7-9 | many | NA | TGTGCCAGCAGCCATGGAGGCCGCGATGAGCAGTTCTTC | CASSHGGRDEQFF
TRBJ2-5 | TRBV30 | many | NA | TGTGCCTGGAGTCCTACAGGGACGTACGAGACCCAGTACTTC | CAWSPTGTYETQYF
TRBJ2-3 | TRBV6-1 | few | TRBD2 | TGTGCCAGCAGCTCGATCACTCTAGCGGGAGGGCCCTCAGATACGCAGTATTTT | CASSSITLAGGPSDTQYF
TRBJ1-2 | TRBV11-2 | many | NA | TGTGCCAGCAGCTTAGGAAGGGACCGCCCTAACTATGGCTACACCTTC | CASSLGRDRPNYGYTF
TRBJ1-1 | TRBV7-9 | few | NA | TGTGCCAGCAGCTTATACGTCGATGGCACTGAAGCTTTCTTT | CASSLYVDGTEAFF
TRBJ1-1 | TRBV29-1 | few | NA | TGCAGCGTCCCTACGACACGCATGAACACTGAAGCTTTCTTT | CSVPTTRMNTEAFF
TRBJ2-7 | TRBV28 | NA | NA | TGTGCCAGCAGTTTAGTACATACCTACGAGCAGTACTTC | CASSLVHTYEQYF
TRBJ2-7 | TRBV19 | many | TRBD1 | TGTGCCAGTAGTCCTACTACCGGGACAGGGGACTCCTACGAGCAGTACTTC | CASSPTTGTGDSYEQYF
TRBJ2-1 | TRBV7-9 | many | TRBD2 | TGTGCCAGCAGCGCGACCGGGACTAGGACGGTTTGGCAGTTCTTC | CASSATGTRTVWQFF